These 14 T cell receptor beta chains share one sample of origin, sequenced in a study of patients and donors after allogeneic stem cell transplantation. TCRdb redid the calling of the RT-PCR reads with MiXCR, one entry per CDR3 protein. The data show over 400,000 distinct CDR3 sequences, roughly 16% seen once. The sequenced sample consisted of blood, either unsorted or a sorted T cell fraction (not recorded which). The receptor source for this set is a human donor who was either an allogeneic HSCT recipient or a stem cell or donor lymphocyte infusion donor (not recorded which). It is not recorded whose cells these are; they may come from a transplant donor.

The CDR3 nucleotides read TGCAGTGCTAGTCGGGGCAGGGTTCATTCACCCCTCCACTTT. Protein product: CSASRGRVHSPLHF. The chain links TRBV20-1 to TRBJ1-6; D perhaps matches TRBD1 (5 bases). V was shortened by 3 bases and J by 8 bases, with 14 bases between the two germline ends. Looked up from germline, CDR1 is DFQATT and CDR2 is SNEGSKA (reference sequence). The CDR3 covers 14 residues.

V gene TRBV7-8 combines with J gene TRBJ2-2, with 8 positions matching TRBD2. Germline-derived CDR1 and CDR2 are SGHVS and FQNEAQ. The CDR3 is 19 amino acids. Germline trimming cut 2 bases from V and 5 bases from J; bases unmatched to any gene: 16. The CDR3 region has the DNA TGTGCCAGCAGCTTAAAACAGGGCAGAAGCGGGAGTCGGACCGGGGAGCTGTTTTTT. It translates to CASSLKQGRSGSRTGELFF.

This chain uses TRBV7-8 with TRBJ2-5; D gene ambiguous. The germline CDR1 and CDR2 sequences are SGHVS and FQNEAQ. The V end lost 0 bases, the J end lost 4 bases, and 9 bases lay between the germline ends. The CDR3 runs to 14 residues. DNA for the CDR3: TGTGCCAGCAGCTTAGCGAAGGGTAGAGAGACCCAGTACTTC. Protein sequence: CASSLAKGRETQYF.

This chain links TRBV27 with TRBJ2-3, with D perhaps matching TRBD1 (5 bases). There are 16 residues in the CDR3. Trimming stripped 4 bases from V and 2 bases from J, with 16 bases between. Per germline, CDR1 MNHEY and CDR2 SMNVEV (reference sequence). The DNA for the CDR3 is TGTGCCAGCAGTTCACAGACAGCCCGATTCACAGATACGCAGTATTTT. It encodes CASSSQTARFTDTQYF.

This clonotype appeared many times. As DNA, the CDR3 is TGTGCCAGCAGCTTAGCGGGAGGGCCGTCCGGGGAGCTGTTTTTT. This codes for CASSLAGGPSGELFF. The rearrangement links TRBV11-3 to TRBJ2-2; 8 bases line up with TRBD2. Germline CDR1 is SGHNT and CDR2 is YENEEA. This CDR3 has 15 amino acids. Losses at the gene ends were 1 base for V and 6 bases for J; bases not matched to a gene: 4.

The chain uses TRBV4-3 and TRBJ2-3, with D tentatively TRBD1 (6 bases). The CDR3 contains 17 residues. Between the trimmed V and J ends, which lost 0 bases and 2 bases, there was a span of 15 bases. Germline CDR1 LGHNA, CDR2 YSLEER. In DNA, the CDR3 is TGCGCCAGCAGCCAAGAAGTAAGGGACACCTTCACAGATACGCAGTATTTT. Translating it yields CASSQEVRDTFTDTQYF.

This clonotype was seen only a few times. The CDR3 DNA is TGTGCCAGCAGCTTAGGTAGAGGAGCGGGGGACACCATTCAAGAGACCCAGTACTTC. This gives the protein CASSLGRGAGDTIQETQYF. The rearrangement joins TRBV11-1 to TRBJ2-5; 8 bases map to TRBD2. Germline CDR1 is SGHAT and CDR2 is FQDESV (reference sequence). This CDR3 spans 19 amino acids. V gave up 1 base and J gave up 2 bases; unmatched junction bases: 15.

The rearrangement joins TRBV30 to TRBJ1-3; TRBD1 is a possible D gene (5 bases). The CDR3 is made up of 15 amino acids. V was cut by 0 bases and J by 0 bases, with 9 bases left in between. Germline lookup yields CDR1 GTSNPN and CDR2 SVGIG (reference sequence). CDR3 nucleotides: TGTGCCTGGAGTGTAGGGGCCTTCTCTGGAAACACCATATATTTT. Amino acid sequence: CAWSVGAFSGNTIYF.

The chain carries TRBV7-9 and TRBJ2-7, with TRBD2 matching 7 bases. The CDR3 sequence is 16 residues long. The J segment lost 7 bases and the V segment lost 4 bases, leaving 16 bases of the junction unmatched. Germline CDR1 and CDR2: SEHNR and FQNEAQ (reference sequence). The CDR3 sequence is CASSSWRDGGSLEQYF. In DNA form, the CDR3 reads TGTGCCAGCAGCTCCTGGAGGGACGGGGGGTCCCTGGAGCAGTACTTC.

This clonotype was picked up a small number of times. The chain employs TRBV11-3 and TRBJ1-1, with a weak D call TRBD1 (6 bases). The V and J ends lost 5 bases and 3 bases respectively, with 10 bases between them. The CDR3 covers 13 residues. The germline CDR1 and CDR2 sequences are SGHNT and YENEEA. CDR3 amino acids: CASSERGDTEAFF. The CDR3 DNA reads as TGTGCCAGCAGCGAAAGGGGGGACACTGAAGCTTTCTTT.

Only one count was recorded for this clonotype. V gene TRBV20-1 combines with J gene TRBJ2-7; TRBD2 matches 9 bases. The CDR3 spans 14 residues. The germline CDR1 and CDR2 sequences are DFQATT and SNEGSKA (reference sequence). The V segment lost 6 bases and the J segment 0 bases; nucleotides outside the gene matches: 6. DNA of the CDR3: TGCAGTGCGTCCGTAGCGGGAGTCTCCTACGAGCAGTACTTC. Its protein product is CSASVAGVSYEQYF.

This clonotype was recorded a few times. This rearrangement joins TRBV7-8 to TRBJ2-7, with 8 positions matching TRBD1. In germline, CDR1 is SGHVS, CDR2 FQNEAQ. Germline trimming cut 4 bases from V and 3 bases from J; bases unmatched to any gene: 2. This CDR3 is 13 amino acids long. CDR3 residues: CASSSTGGYEQYF. The CDR3 nucleotides read TGTGCCAGCAGCTCAACAGGGGGCTACGAGCAGTACTTC.

Ten or more counts support this clonotype. The rearrangement links TRBV5-1 to TRBJ1-3, with D maybe TRBD1 (5 bases). The CDR3 consists of 14 residues. Germline values: CDR1 SGHRS, CDR2 YFSETQ. The V end lost 4 bases, the J end lost 1 base, and 9 bases lay between the germline ends. This CDR3 reads CASSPGRSGNTIYF. Here the CDR3 DNA reads TGCGCCAGCAGCCCGGGACGTTCTGGAAACACCATATATTTT. Full variable domain (outside the CDR3, taken from reference TRBV5-1 and TRBJ1-3): KAGVTQTPRYLIKTRGQQVTLSCSPISGHRSVSWYQQTPGQGLQFLFEYFSETQRNKGNFPGRFSGRQFSNSRSEMNVSTLELGDSALYLCASSPGRSGNTIYFGEGSWLTVV.

This clonotype has only a few counts. The chain couples TRBV18 to TRBJ2-7; D is unclear. V shed 3 bases and J shed 3 bases, with 15 bases lying between them. The germline gives CDR1 KGHSH, CDR2 LQKENI. The CDR3 covers 15 residues. The CDR3 spells CASSPFSVTLYEQYF. The DNA for the CDR3 is TGTGCCAGCTCACCGTTCTCAGTAACCCTCTACGAGCAGTACTTC.